This T cell receptor beta chain is from a study of lymphopenia after photon versus proton radiotherapy. Study-level points and caveats: After lymphocyte nadir, photon-treated repertoires showed oligoclonal expansion, especially CD8+ Temra. Authors raise, but do not show, better survival with proton therapy.

Generated by immunoSEQ multiplex PCR, the TCRdb table keeps only in-frame clones and is missing some. This table holds over 50,000 clones, around 85% found once. On this clone: What it binds is unknown.

This CDR3 contains 20 residues. Germline V lookup: CDR1 SGHVS, CDR2 FQNEAQ. With V trimmed by 1 base and J by 3 bases, 17 bases remained unmatched. The sequencing here drew on peripheral blood, taken from a patient treated with photon-based radiotherapy. The chain has TRBV7-8 and TRBJ1-1; 10 bases are shared with TRBD1. The origin of this receptor is a man between 35 and 55 years old with gastric cancer. CDR3 coding DNA: TGTGCCAGCAGCTTAGGGGCTGCACCCGGGACAGGGGTTAAGGACACTGAAGCTTTCTTT. This encodes CASSLGAAPGTGVKDTEAFF. Full variable domain (outside the CDR3, taken from reference TRBV7-8 and TRBJ1-1): GAGVSQSPRYKVAKRGQDVALRCDPISGHVSLFWYQQALGQGPEFLTYFQNEAQLDKSGLPSDRFFAERPEGSVSTLKIQRTQQEDSAVYLCASSLGAAPGTGVKDTEAFFGQGTRLTVV.